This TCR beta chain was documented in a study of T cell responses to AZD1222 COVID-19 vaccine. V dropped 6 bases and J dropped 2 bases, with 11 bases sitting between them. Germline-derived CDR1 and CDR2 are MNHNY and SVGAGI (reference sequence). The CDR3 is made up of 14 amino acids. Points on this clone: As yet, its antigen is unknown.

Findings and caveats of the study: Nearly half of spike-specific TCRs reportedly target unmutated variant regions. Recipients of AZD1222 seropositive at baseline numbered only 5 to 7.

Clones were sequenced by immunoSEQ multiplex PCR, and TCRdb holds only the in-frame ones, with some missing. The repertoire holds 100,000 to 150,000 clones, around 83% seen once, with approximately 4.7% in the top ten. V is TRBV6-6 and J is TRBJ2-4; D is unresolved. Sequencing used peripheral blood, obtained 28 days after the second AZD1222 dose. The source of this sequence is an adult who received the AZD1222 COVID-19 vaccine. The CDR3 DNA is TGTGCCAGCAGCCAGGACGGTACCAAAAACATTCAGTACTTC. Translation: CASSQDGTKNIQYF.